The rows below give T cell receptor beta chains drawn from one sample of a study of T cell changes during pregnancy in multiple sclerosis. The method was immunoSEQ multiplex PCR; TCRdb's version includes in-frame clones alone and lacks a portion of them. This sample yields 58,000 or so clones, of which roughly 91% are seen a single time; 0.5% belongs to the top ten. Sequencing used CD4+ T cells from peripheral blood mononuclear cells, obtained in the third trimester of pregnancy. These receptors were taken from a female donor with multiple sclerosis, enrolled in a pregnancy study. Each CDR3 is given with its conserved first and last residue. The D gene is left open where the match is weak. Some rows mark clone size as missing; the rest say once, few, many or name a class of expanded clone.

TGTGCCACCAGTTCACGGGGGTCGGCCTATGGCTACACCTTC,CATSSRGSAYGYTF,14,-,TRBV15,TRBJ1-2,once
TGTGCCAGCAGTGAGTCCCAGGTGATAGCCAAAAACATTCAGTACTTC,CASSESQVIAKNIQYF,16,-,TRBV2,TRBJ2-4,-
TGTGCCAGCAGTAAAGGGCAGAATATTCGCACAGATACGCAGTATTTT,CASSKGQNIRTDTQYF,16,-,TRBV6-1,TRBJ2-3,-
TGTGCCAGCAGCCAAGACGGGCTAGCGGGGGGGAGCACAGATACGCAGTATTTT,CASSQDGLAGGSTDTQYF,18,TRBD2,TRBV4-2,TRBJ2-3,once
TGTGCCAGCAGCTTAGTTGTGGGACAGGGGTTGGATACGCAGTATTTT,CASSLVVGQGLDTQYF,16,TRBD1,TRBV7-6,TRBJ2-3,-
TGTGCCAGCAGCTACCCCACGGACAGAAGCTCCTACGAGCAGTACTTC,CASSYPTDRSSYEQYF,16,-,TRBV5-5,TRBJ2-7,-
TGTGCCAGCAGTGAAGACACCACAGATACGCAGTATTTT,CASSEDTTDTQYF,13,-,TRBV6-1,TRBJ2-3,-
TGCGCCAGCAGCCCATCCGGGAGAAACACTGAAGCTTTCTTT,CASSPSGRNTEAFF,14,-,TRBV5-1,TRBJ1-1,-
TGTGCCAGCTCACCACTGGAGGCTATAAGCACAGATACGCAGTATTTT,CASSPLEAISTDTQYF,16,-,TRBV18,TRBJ2-3,-
TGTGCCACCAGCAGGGGGGGTAGCACAGATACGCAGTATTTT,CATSRGGSTDTQYF,14,-,TRBV15,TRBJ2-3,-
TGTGCTAGCAGCTCTAGCGGGGGGCAACCCGGCACCCAGTACTTC,CASSSSGGQPGTQYF,15,TRBD2,TRBV7-7,TRBJ2-5,once
TGTGCCAGCAGCTTATCCGGGACCGGGGAGCTGTTTTTT,CASSLSGTGELFF,13,-,TRBV7-6,TRBJ2-2,-
TGTGCCAGCAGTTTAAACAGGGGGACGTACGAGCAGTACTTC,CASSLNRGTYEQYF,14,TRBD1,TRBV27,TRBJ2-7,once
TGTGCCAGCAGCTTTGACTCCACAGATACGCAGTATTTT,CASSFDSTDTQYF,13,-,TRBV7-9,TRBJ2-3,-
TGTGCCATCAGTGAGGGGCCTGCGGGCACTGAAGCTTTCTTT,CAISEGPAGTEAFF,14,-,TRBV10-3,TRBJ1-1,-
TGTGCCAGCAGCTTGTACCTTTGGGGAATCTCGTTGGAGGTCACTGAAGCTTTCTTT,CASSLYLWGISLEVTEAFF,19,-,TRBV7-9,TRBJ1-1,-
TGTGCCAGCAGCTCGTTGGGCGGGGGAAGCAGGGATACGCAGTATTTT,CASSSLGGGSRDTQYF,16,TRBD2,TRBV7-9,TRBJ2-3,once
TGTGCCAGTAGCCGGGACAGGGTAATTACGGGCTACACCTTC,CASSRDRVITGYTF,14,TRBD1,TRBV19,TRBJ1-2,-
TGTGCCAGCAGCCATTGGGAGGGGAACGGGAAGCTGTTTTTT,CASSHWEGNGKLFF,14,TRBD2,TRBV14,TRBJ2-2,-
TGTGCCAGTACCCACCAGGGAGGAGGTGGTGCTTTCTTT,CASTHQGGGGAFF,13,-,TRBV19,TRBJ1-1,-
TGTGCCAGTAGTATAGATCTATCGGGGTTCGAGGCTTTCTTT,CASSIDLSGFEAFF,14,-,TRBV19,TRBJ1-1,-
TGTGCCAGCAGCTTAGGAGACAGGGGTGTTGAGACCCAGTACTTC,CASSLGDRGVETQYF,15,TRBD1,TRBV11-2,TRBJ2-5,-
TGTGCCAGCAGCTCAGATGGGACTAGCGGGAGGAGGTTCTTC,CASSSDGTSGRRFF,14,TRBD2,TRBV11-2,TRBJ2-1,-
TGTGCCAGCAGTGAAGGGACAGGGCCTAACATTCAGTACTTC,CASSEGTGPNIQYF,14,TRBD1,TRBV6-1,TRBJ2-4,-
TGTGCCACCAGCAGAGATCGGAGCCCATACAATGAGCAGTTCTTC,CATSRDRSPYNEQFF,15,-,TRBV15,TRBJ2-1,-
TGTGCCAGCAGAGACCAGGGACAGGCCAAGTCTAACTATGGCTACACCTTC,CASRDQGQAKSNYGYTF,17,TRBD1,TRBV9,TRBJ1-2,-
TGTGCCAGCAGCCCCCTGTCGGGGACAGATACGCAGTATTTT,CASSPLSGTDTQYF,14,-,TRBV7-9,TRBJ2-3,-
TGTGCCTGGAATCTGGGGACTTCCTACGAGCAGTACTTC,CAWNLGTSYEQYF,13,-,TRBV30,TRBJ2-7,-
TGCGCCAGCAGCTTGTCGGGGGGGAAGTACGAGCAGTACTTC,CASSLSGGKYEQYF,14,TRBD2,TRBV5-1,TRBJ2-7,once
TGTGCCAGCAGTTACTCGAGCGGGAGATCACCCCTCCACTTT,CASSYSSGRSPLHF,14,-,TRBV6-6,TRBJ1-6,-
TGTGCCATCAGTGAACGGGAGCAGTCGGCAGATACGCAGTATTTT,CAISEREQSADTQYF,15,-,TRBV10-3,TRBJ2-3,once